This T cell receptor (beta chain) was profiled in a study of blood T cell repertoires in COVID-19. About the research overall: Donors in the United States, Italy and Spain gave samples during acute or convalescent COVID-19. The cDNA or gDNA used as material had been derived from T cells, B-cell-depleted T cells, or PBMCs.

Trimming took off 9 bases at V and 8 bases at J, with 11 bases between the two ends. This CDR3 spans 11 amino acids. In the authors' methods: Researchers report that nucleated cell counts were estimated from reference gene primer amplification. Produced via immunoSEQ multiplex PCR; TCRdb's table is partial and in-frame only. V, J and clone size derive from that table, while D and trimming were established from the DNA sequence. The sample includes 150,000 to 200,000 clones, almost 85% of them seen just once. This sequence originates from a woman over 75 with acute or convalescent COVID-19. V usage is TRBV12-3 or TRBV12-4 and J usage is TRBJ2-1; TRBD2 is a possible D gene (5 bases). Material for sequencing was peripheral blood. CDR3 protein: CASTSLYEQFF. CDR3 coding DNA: TGTGCCAGTACTAGTTTGTATGAGCAGTTCTTC.